This entry describes one TCR beta chain. The target antigen is unknown. PCR used 60 Vbeta primers and 13 Jbeta primers. Libraries were prepared by immunoSEQ multiplex PCR; TCRdb keeps only in-frame clonotypes and omits some of them. This sample has some 77,000 clones; over 70% occur once, and the top ten carry under 25%. These donors counted as nominally healthy when sampled, but unrecorded immune exposures were likely. The data originate from a study of cytomegalovirus exposure and HLA in healthy donors. Study findings and constraints: Earlier results showed most TCR beta V segments being productive about 87% or about 30% of the time. In a later analysis, HLA-C alleles had the fewest associated TCRs, DRB1 alleles the most. Later, an analysis found that common viral pathogens appeared to be linked with several of the most significant clusters.

The trim removed 4 bases at V and 5 bases at J, leaving 4 bases unmatched. The CDR3 length is 12 residues. The V gene's germline CDR1 is GTSNPN and CDR2 SVGIG (reference sequence). This clonotype was obtained from a woman aged 35 to 49 in good health and CMV-seropositive. Sequenced input: PBMCs. V and J are TRBV30 and TRBJ2-5, with 7 bases aligning to TRBD1. The CDR3 bases are TGTGCCTGGAAGGGACAGAAGGAGACCCAGTACTTC. As protein: CAWKGQKETQYF.